These T cell receptor beta chains were read from a single sample in a study of blood T cell repertoires in COVID-19. This table comes from immunoSEQ multiplex PCR, and its TCRdb copy is limited to in-frame clones, with some not included. The table includes fewer than 90,000 clones, 76% detected once. Sequencing used peripheral blood. Every receptor here comes from a man aged 60-69 years with COVID-19, enrolled during active disease. CDR3s include the opening cysteine and the closing phenylalanine or tryptophan. Each record gives: J gene, clone size, D gene, V gene, CDR3 protein, CDR3 DNA. The D gene is left open where the match is weak. Where a row states a size, it is once, few, many or the class of an expanded clone; other rows omit it.

TRBJ2-7 | - | - | TRBV5-5 | CASSLGLREQYF | TGTGCCAGCAGTTTGGGACTTCGCGAGCAGTACTTC
TRBJ1-2 | - | TRBD1 | TRBV11-3 | CASSLRGQVGDYGYTF | TGTGCCAGCAGCTTAAGGGGACAGGTTGGGGATTATGGCTACACCTTC
TRBJ2-1 | few | TRBD1 | TRBV15 | CATSRTGTGGFNEQFF | TGTGCCACCAGCAGGACCGGGACAGGGGGTTTCAATGAGCAGTTCTTC
TRBJ2-5 | - | - | TRBV5-1 | CASSLGPLGEETQYF | TGCGCCAGCAGCTTGGGGCCCCTGGGAGAAGAGACCCAGTACTTC
TRBJ2-2 | - | TRBD2 | TRBV30 | CAWTAGLASTGELFF | TGTGCCTGGACCGCGGGACTAGCGAGCACCGGGGAGCTGTTTTTT
TRBJ1-4 | - | - | TRBV2 | CASGSGIGEKLFF | TGTGCCAGCGGGTCAGGGATAGGTGAAAAACTGTTTTTT
TRBJ1-1 | few | - | TRBV2 | CASTREAFF | TGTGCCAGCACTAGAGAAGCTTTCTTT
TRBJ1-6 | once | - | TRBV2 | CASSEAAGFNSPLHF | TGTGCCAGCAGTGAAGCCGCAGGGTTTAACTCACCCCTCCACTTT
TRBJ1-5 | once | - | TRBV19 | CASNNRVNQPQHF | TGTGCCAGTAACAACAGGGTAAATCAGCCCCAGCATTTT
TRBJ2-1 | - | TRBD2 | TRBV24-1 | CATSDLGAGGPGEQFF | TGTGCCACCAGTGATTTAGGAGCGGGAGGTCCCGGTGAGCAGTTCTTC
TRBJ2-7 | many | TRBD2 | TRBV5-4 | CASSLGPSGATSSYEQYF | TGTGCCAGCAGCTTGGGTCCGAGCGGGGCCACCTCGTCTTACGAGCAGTACTTC
TRBJ1-1 | once | - | TRBV6-1 | CASSESQSVRAFF | TGTGCCAGCAGTGAATCTCAATCGGTTCGAGCTTTCTTT
TRBJ2-7 | - | - | TRBV19 | CAAGSGYEQYF | TGTGCCGCTGGTTCCGGCTACGAGCAGTACTTC
TRBJ2-3 | - | - | TRBV5-4 | CASSPKPGAHDTQYF | TGTGCCAGCAGCCCTAAACCAGGGGCCCACGATACGCAGTATTTT
TRBJ2-1 | - | - | TRBV27 | CASGQSAAYNEQFF | TGTGCCAGCGGTCAGTCAGCGGCCTACAATGAGCAGTTCTTC
TRBJ1-5 | - | - | TRBV19 | CASSPSGNQPQHF | TGTGCCAGTAGTCCCTCGGGCAATCAGCCCCAGCATTTT
TRBJ1-2 | - | TRBD1 | TRBV5-1 | CASSFTGTGGKGYTF | TGCGCCAGCAGCTTTACCGGGACAGGGGGGAAAGGCTACACCTTC
TRBJ2-5 | - | TRBD2 | TRBV12-5 | CASDGGGETQYF | TGTGCTAGTGACGGGGGGGGAGAGACCCAGTACTTC
TRBJ2-7 | few | TRBD1 | TRBV28 | CASTLPDRGYEQYF | TGTGCCAGCACCCTCCCCGACAGGGGGTACGAGCAGTACTTC
TRBJ2-3 | - | - | TRBV7-9 | CASSPRGSRVTDTQYF | TGTGCCAGCAGCCCAAGGGGTAGCCGGGTCACAGATACGCAGTATTTT
TRBJ2-3 | - | - | TRBV30 | CAWSVGGQSTDTQYF | TGTGCCTGGAGTGTAGGTGGGCAGAGCACAGATACGCAGTATTTT
TRBJ2-2 | - | - | TRBV6-5 | CAIGWRGYTGELFF | TGTGCCATAGGGTGGAGGGGCTATACCGGGGAGCTGTTTTTT
TRBJ2-6 | - | - | TRBV11-2 | CASNPSSGANVLTF | TGTGCCAGCAACCCTAGCTCTGGGGCCAACGTCCTGACTTTC
TRBJ1-2 | - | - | TRBV3-1/TRBV3-2 | CASSQRGIDRIF | TGTGCCAGCAGCCAACGAGGCATTGACAGGATCTTC
TRBJ2-6 | - | - | TRBV5-1 | CASSLAPSSGANVLTF | TGCGCCAGCAGCTTGGCCCCGAGCTCCGGGGCCAACGTCCTGACTTTC
TRBJ2-2 | - | - | TRBV6-5 | CASSYPGTGELFF | TGTGCCAGCAGTTACCCGGGGACCGGGGAGCTGTTTTTT
TRBJ2-5 | - | TRBD1 | TRBV7-7 | CASSLGLQGWQETQYF | TGTGCCAGCAGCTTAGGCTTACAGGGGTGGCAAGAGACCCAGTACTTC
TRBJ2-7 | few | - | TRBV5-1 | CASSLDPEDGEQYF | TGCGCCAGCAGTTTGGACCCCGAGGATGGCGAGCAGTACTTC
TRBJ1-2 | - | TRBD1 | TRBV5-1 | CASREGQGASGYTF | TGCGCCAGCAGGGAAGGACAGGGAGCGAGTGGCTACACCTTC
TRBJ1-1 | - | TRBD1 | TRBV30 | CASDQGAGTEAFF | TGTGCCTCTGACCAGGGGGCGGGAACTGAAGCTTTCTTT
TRBJ2-7 | few | - | TRBV30 | CAWSVTSYEQYF | TGTGCCTGGAGTGTTACTTCCTACGAGCAGTACTTC
TRBJ2-1 | - | - | TRBV7-3 | CASRARDGTPNEQFF | TGTGCCAGCAGGGCTAGGGACGGGACTCCCAATGAGCAGTTCTTC
TRBJ2-3 | - | TRBD1 | TRBV30 | CACSSGGGADTQYF | TGTGCCTGTTCCTCAGGGGGCGGGGCAGATACGCAGTATTTT
TRBJ2-5 | - | - | TRBV4-2 | CASSQDWAGEGVGTQYF | TGTGCCAGCAGCCAAGATTGGGCAGGGGAAGGGGTGGGGACCCAGTACTTC